This entry lists 25 T cell receptor beta chains sequenced from one sample in a study of shared clonotypes between healthy human individuals (dated by TCRdb to 2018 to 2020). The library was made by the immunoSEQ multiplex PCR assay. TCRdb took this table from immuneACCESS and kept in-frame rearrangements with V and J called. Such tables lack part of the clones; where checked against another copy, unresolved V genes explain under half of the gap, and the rest is unexplained. Counted in this sample were around 1.4 million clones; around 98.5% of them appeared once. Clones ranked in the top ten supply about 0.4% of the sample. Sequencing was performed on naive CD4+ T cells sorted from blood. The cell subset or site label here, explained by the study, means: CD45RA+ positively selected. The receptors stem from a man aged 30-40 years in good health.

The genes are TRBV11-2 and TRBJ2-7; D ambiguous. The germline gives CDR1 SGHAT, CDR2 FQNNGV. V lost 3 bases, J lost 4 bases, and 22 bases lay in between. The CDR3 length is 17 residues. The CDR3 DNA reads as TGTGCCAGCAGCTTGACAATAGAATACCAAAGCCCTTACGAGCAGTACTTC. Protein: CASSLTIEYQSPYEQYF. Using reference TRBV11-2 and TRBJ2-7 for the parts outside the CDR3, the full variable domain is EAGVAQSPRYKIIEKRQSVAFWCNPISGHATLYWYQQILGQGPKLLIQFQNNGVVDDSQLPKDRFSAERLKGVDSTLKIQPAKLEDSAVYLCASSLTIEYQSPYEQYFGPGTRLTVT.

This clone was observed a single time. The chain combines TRBV19 with TRBJ2-1; 8 bases agree with TRBD1. CDR1 and CDR2 from the germline V gene are LNHDA and SQIVND (reference sequence). The CDR3 has 13 amino acids. V shed 6 bases and J 6 bases; nucleotides not matched to a gene: 4. This CDR3 reads CASSIQGGNEQFF. In DNA form, the CDR3 reads TGTGCCAGTAGCATACAGGGGGGCAATGAGCAGTTCTTC.

The chain is built from TRBV7-8 and TRBJ1-2; D perhaps matches TRBD1 (6 bases). V was clipped by 3 bases and J by 6 bases, with 11 bases between them. The CDR3 is 13 residues long. From germline, CDR1 is SGHVS and CDR2 FQNEAQ. Written as DNA, the CDR3 is TGTGCCAGCAGCTTTCAACAGGGCGATGGCTACACCTTC. This sequence encodes CASSFQQGDGYTF. Together with reference TRBV7-8 and TRBJ1-2, the CDR3 gives the full variable domain: GAGVSQSPRYKVAKRGQDVALRCDPISGHVSLFWYQQALGQGPEFLTYFQNEAQLDKSGLPSDRFFAERPEGSVSTLKIQRTQQEDSAVYLCASSFQQGDGYTFGSGTRLTVV.

The chain has TRBV6-1 and TRBJ1-3; a possible D gene is TRBD1 (5 bases). Germline V gives CDR1 MNHNS, CDR2 SASEGT. Trimming removed 0 bases from V and 7 bases from J, with 13 bases in between. This CDR3 comprises 15 residues. The CDR3 loop reads CASSEARTGVNTIYF. For the CDR3, the DNA is TGTGCCAGCAGTGAAGCGCGTACGGGGGTGAACACCATATATTTT.

In this sample, this clone turned up once. The rearrangement uses TRBV9 and TRBJ2-7; 11 positions agree with TRBD2. Germline-derived CDR1 and CDR2 are SGDLS and YYNGEE. The CDR3 is 14 residues long. V dropped 0 bases and J dropped 8; count of bases not matched to a gene: 4. CDR3 in DNA: TGTGCCAGCAGCGTAGAACTAGCGGGAGTTAAGCAGTACTTC. Translation gives CASSVELAGVKQYF.

This sequence joins TRBV11-2 and TRBJ1-1; perhaps TRBD1 as D (5 bases). Per the germline V gene, CDR1 is SGHAT and CDR2 is FQNNGV. This CDR3 has 15 amino acids. Trimming took off 6 bases at V and 0 bases at J, with 14 bases between the two ends. CDR3 in amino acids: CASRSPGTLNTEAFF. CDR3 DNA: TGTGCCAGCAGGTCGCCGGGGACTTTGAACACTGAAGCTTTCTTT.

The rearrangement links TRBV28 to TRBJ1-1; D might be TRBD1 (5 bases). V lost 6 bases and J 5 bases, leaving 16 bases between the germline ends. Germline V gives CDR1 MDHEN, CDR2 SYDVKM. This CDR3 has 14 residues. This CDR3 is CASRPSRDGTEAFF. DNA of the CDR3: TGTGCCAGCAGACCCTCCAGGGACGGGACTGAAGCTTTCTTT.

This clone was found once. The chain combines TRBV7-9 with TRBJ2-7; 12 bases line up with TRBD1. J was trimmed by 5 bases and V by 5 bases; bases with no gene match: 13. The CDR3 runs 17 residues. Looked up from germline, CDR1 is SEHNR and CDR2 is FQNEAQ (reference sequence). The CDR3 protein is CASSIYLGTGGSNEQYF. In nucleotides, the CDR3 is TGTGCCAGCAGCATTTACCTCGGGACAGGGGGCAGTAACGAGCAGTACTTC.

V usage is TRBV9 and J usage is TRBJ2-1; the D gene is possibly TRBD2 (6 bases). The CDR3 contains 14 residues. Germline V gives CDR1 SGDLS, CDR2 YYNGEE. V dropped 4 bases and J dropped 9 bases, with 17 bases sitting between them. The CDR3 region has the DNA TGTGCCAGCAGCTGGGGCGGGACTTCAGTTGAGCAGTTCTTC. It codes for CASSWGGTSVEQFF.

The chain has TRBV28 and TRBJ2-7; D perhaps matches TRBD2 (5 bases). Deletions cut 6 bases from V and 2 bases from J, with 11 bases between. The CDR3 runs 13 residues. The germline V gene encodes CDR1 MDHEN and CDR2 SYDVKM. Here the CDR3 DNA reads TGTGCCAGCAGAAGGTTCGGGGCCTACGAGCAGTACTTC. Protein sequence: CASRRFGAYEQYF.

The rearrangement joins TRBV30 to TRBJ1-5; 8 bases map to TRBD1. Trimming removed 4 bases from V and 1 base from J; junction bases left unmatched: 0. Germline loops: CDR1 GTSNPN, CDR2 SVGIG (reference sequence). CDR3 length equals 13 residues. For the CDR3, the DNA is TGTGCCTGGACAGGGGGCAGCAATCAGCCCCAGCATTTT. It yields the protein CAWTGGSNQPQHF.

The rearrangement links TRBV27 to TRBJ1-1; 7 positions match TRBD1. Trimming took 3 bases from V and 4 from J; bases not matched to a gene: 11. Germline lookup yields CDR1 MNHEY and CDR2 SMNVEV (reference sequence). CDR3 size: 16 residues. As DNA, the CDR3 is TGTGCCAGCAGTTTTAGACAGGGAGATGGATTCACTGAAGCTTTCTTT. Its translation: CASSFRQGDGFTEAFF.

The rearrangement links TRBV6-5 to TRBJ2-7; 9 nucleotides match TRBD1. CDR1 is MNHEY, CDR2 SVGAGI, per germline. This CDR3 is built from 15 residues. The J segment lost 1 base and the V segment lost 4 bases, leaving 5 bases of the junction unmatched. The CDR3 DNA reads as TGTGCCAGCAGTTCCTTCGGACAGGGGTCCTACGAGCAGTACTTC. It codes for CASSSFGQGSYEQYF.

In its sample, this clone was seen once. The chain couples TRBV5-1 to TRBJ2-5; D not certain. The CDR3 length is 13 residues. Germline V gene lookup returns CDR1 SGHRS and CDR2 YFSETQ. Trimming took 4 bases from V and 4 from J, leaving 11 bases between them. CDR3 sequence: CASSRVGLETQYF. CDR3 DNA: TGCGCCAGCAGCCGGGTGGGATTAGAGACCCAGTACTTC.

The rearrangement uses TRBV5-1 and TRBJ2-7, with a tentative D call TRBD2 (5 bases). This CDR3 comprises 16 residues. CDR1 and CDR2 from the germline V gene are SGHRS and YFSETQ. V shed 0 bases and J shed 0 bases, with 13 bases lying between them. The CDR3 region has the DNA TGCGCCAGCAGCTTGGGAGGGCCTGCCAGCTCCTACGAGCAGTACTTC. Its translation is CASSLGGPASSYEQYF.

This chain joins TRBV19 and TRBJ2-5, with 8 positions matching TRBD1. The CDR3 consists of 15 residues. The germline V gene encodes CDR1 LNHDA and CDR2 SQIVND (reference sequence). The ends lost 6 bases at V and 4 bases at J; junction bases unmatched: 10. In nucleotides, the CDR3 is TGTGCCAGTAGACCACCCGGACAGGGAGGAGAGACCCAGTACTTC. It translates to CASRPPGQGGETQYF.

J is TRBJ2-3 and V is TRBV6-1; either TRBD1 or TRBD2 may supply D (5 bases each). Trimming pared 4 bases from V and 1 base from J, leaving 12 bases between. Germline V CDR1 and CDR2: MNHNS, SASEGT. The CDR3 spans 15 residues. The CDR3 spells CASSGRDRRTDTQYF. The CDR3 DNA follows: TGTGCCAGCAGTGGACGGGACCGCCGCACAGATACGCAGTATTTT.

The genes are TRBV6-5 and TRBJ2-1, with D perhaps matching TRBD1 (5 bases). Per the germline V gene, CDR1 is MNHEY and CDR2 is SVGAGI. This CDR3 comprises 15 residues. The V end lost 7 bases, the J end lost 0 bases, and 13 bases lay between the germline ends. The CDR3 region is CASKPGPSSYNEQFF. The CDR3 coding sequence is TGTGCCAGCAAACCAGGGCCCAGCTCCTACAATGAGCAGTTCTTC.

The V call is TRBV7-2, the J call TRBJ2-3; D uncertain. Trimming took 2 bases from V and 6 from J, leaving 6 bases between them. CDR1 SGHTA and CDR2 FQGNSA come from the germline V gene. CDR3 length equals 12 residues. In nucleotides, the CDR3 is TGTGCCAGCAGCTTAATGGTCGATACGCAGTATTTT. Protein product: CASSLMVDTQYF. The full variable domain, its missing parts supplied by reference TRBV7-2 and TRBJ2-3, is GAGVSQSPSNKVTEKGKDVELRCDPISGHTALYWYRQSLGQGLEFLIYFQGNSAPDKSGLPSDRFSAERTGGSVSTLTIQRTQQEDSAVYLCASSLMVDTQYFGPGTRLTVL.

The chain recombines TRBV27 with TRBJ2-2, with no clear D. With 8 bases removed from V and 6 bases from J, the gap between germline ends came to 16 bases. Germline V lookup: CDR1 MNHEY, CDR2 SMNVEV (reference sequence). The CDR3 contains 14 residues. CDR3 nucleotide sequence: TGTGCCAGCCCCACCACCTCCCGTCCCGGGGAGCTGTTTTTT. Translated, it gives CASPTTSRPGELFF.

The chain recombines TRBV15 with TRBJ1-4; D is ambiguous. From germline, CDR1 is LNHNV and CDR2 YYDKDF (reference sequence). The CDR3 is made up of 15 amino acids. Trimming took off 3 bases at V and 4 bases at J, with 12 bases between the two ends. The CDR3 loop is CATSSGVRDNEKLFF. In DNA form, the CDR3 reads TGTGCCACCAGCAGCGGAGTCCGTGATAATGAAAAACTGTTTTTT.

This chain uses TRBV28 with TRBJ2-7; 10 nucleotides align to TRBD1. Germline CDR1 reads MDHEN; CDR2 reads SYDVKM. V shed 6 bases and J 7 bases; nucleotides not matched to a gene: 3. CDR3 size: 12 residues. CDR3 amino acids: CASSDRGREQYF. The CDR3 region has the DNA TGTGCCAGCAGCGACAGGGGGCGGGAGCAGTACTTC. The variable domain in full, with the rest retrieved from reference TRBV28 and TRBJ2-7, is DVKVTQSSRYLVKRTGEKVFLECVQDMDHENMFWYRQDPGLGLRLIYFSYDVKMKEKGDIPEGYSVSREKKERFSLILESASTNQTSMYLCASSDRGREQYFGPGTRLTVT.

This clone appeared a single time. V is TRBV18 and J is TRBJ2-7, with 7 bases aligning to TRBD1. Trimming cost V 0 bases and J 2 bases; bases outside gene matches: 4. The CDR3 is made up of 15 amino acids. Germline CDR1 is KGHSH and CDR2 is LQKENI. This chain's CDR3 is CASSPPDRYAYEQYF. CDR3 sequence (DNA): TGTGCCAGCTCACCACCGGACAGGTACGCCTACGAGCAGTACTTC.

The rearrangement links TRBV11-2 to TRBJ2-1; tentative D call: TRBD1 (6 bases). The CDR3 spans 17 residues. Looked up from germline, CDR1 is SGHAT and CDR2 is FQNNGV. V lost 4 bases and J lost 3, with 19 bases in between. CDR3 sequence reads: CASSSEEGGAGYNEQFF. CDR3 sequence (DNA): TGTGCCAGCAGCTCAGAAGAAGGGGGAGCCGGCTACAATGAGCAGTTCTTC.

The V gene is TRBV19, the J gene TRBJ2-7; tentatively, D is TRBD2 (6 bases). The CDR3 loop spans 13 amino acids. CDR1 and CDR2 (germline): LNHDA, SQIVND (reference sequence). Trimming stripped 2 bases from V and 6 bases from J, with 11 bases between. The CDR3 DNA reads as TGTGCCAGTAGTATACGGGGGACGGTCGAGCAGTACTTC. This translates into CASSIRGTVEQYF.